A selection of T cell receptor beta chains follows, all from one sample in a study of blood T cell repertoires in COVID-19. Measured with immunoSEQ multiplex PCR; TCRdb has only the in-frame clones, and not every one. The sample records fewer than 250,000 clones, roughly four fifths being singletons. The specimen was PBMCs or T cells enriched from blood (not recorded which). These receptors all come from a man in his sixties who had recovered from COVID-19. Both conserved end residues are part of each CDR3. D genes are given only for firm matches. The listing skips clone size in some rows; elsewhere it reads once, few, many or a size class.

V	J	size	D	CDR3	DNA
TRBV5-5	TRBJ2-6	.	.	CASSSDSSGANVLTF	TGTGCCAGCAGTTCGGACAGCTCTGGGGCCAACGTCCTGACTTTC
TRBV19	TRBJ2-7	.	TRBD1	CASSPWTGGHSEQYF	TGTGCCAGTAGTCCCTGGACAGGGGGACACTCCGAGCAGTACTTC
TRBV7-9	TRBJ1-5	.	.	CASSLDGVNQPQHF	TGTGCCAGCAGCCTCGACGGAGTCAATCAGCCCCAGCATTTT
TRBV11-3	TRBJ1-1	.	.	CASSFDTMNTEAFF	TGTGCCAGCAGCTTTGACACCATGAACACTGAAGCTTTCTTT
TRBV6-2/TRBV6-3	TRBJ1-5	.	TRBD1	CASSPWDRGIAYNNQPQHF	TGTGCCAGCAGCCCTTGGGACAGGGGAATAGCGTACAACAATCAGCCCCAGCATTTT
TRBV2	TRBJ1-2	.	.	CASSLRQESNGYTF	TGTGCCAGCAGTCTTCGACAGGAATCTAATGGCTACACCTTC
TRBV4-3	TRBJ2-5	.	.	CASSQDPGQRGETQYF	TGCGCCAGCAGCCAAGATCCCGGACAGAGGGGAGAGACCCAGTACTTC
TRBV11-2	TRBJ2-1	.	.	CASTMGGGPYNEQFF	TGTGCCAGCACTATGGGGGGGGGCCCCTACAATGAGCAGTTCTTC
TRBV29-1	TRBJ2-1	.	TRBD2	CSVEAVAGRAYNEQFF	TGCAGCGTTGAAGCCGTAGCGGGGAGAGCATACAATGAGCAGTTCTTC
TRBV11-2	TRBJ1-1	.	TRBD1	CASSFYGQATEAFF	TGTGCCAGCAGCTTCTACGGACAGGCCACTGAAGCTTTCTTT
TRBV6-6	TRBJ1-1	few	TRBD1	CASRLDRDGTEAFF	TGTGCCAGCAGGCTCGACAGGGATGGCACTGAAGCTTTCTTT
TRBV7-9	TRBJ1-3	.	TRBD1	CASSPPTGWEGNTIYF	TGTGCCAGCAGTCCACCGACAGGGTGGGAAGGAAACACCATATATTTT
TRBV4-2	TRBJ2-2	.	.	CASSQGSTTGELFF	TGTGCCAGCAGCCAAGGTAGCACTACCGGGGAGCTGTTTTTT
TRBV6-1	TRBJ2-7	.	.	CASSVSPSYEQYF	TGTGCCAGCAGTGTGTCTCCGTCCTACGAGCAGTACTTC
TRBV5-1	TRBJ1-1	.	TRBD1	CASSTQTGAPAQAFF	TGCGCCAGCAGCACTCAGACAGGGGCCCCGGCCCAAGCTTTCTTT
TRBV30	TRBJ1-4	.	.	CAGSRGNEKLFF	TGTGCCGGCAGCAGGGGAAATGAAAAACTGTTTTTT
TRBV11-2	TRBJ2-1	.	TRBD2	CASSTRAGDYNEQFF	TGTGCCAGCAGCACCCGCGCGGGGGACTACAATGAGCAGTTCTTC
TRBV27	TRBJ1-6	.	TRBD1	CASSLTGAFSPLHF	TGTGCCAGCTCCCTGACAGGGGCGTTTTCACCCCTCCACTTT
TRBV11-2	TRBJ1-2	.	TRBD1	CASSLGSPNRGLGDGYTF	TGTGCCAGCAGCTTAGGATCACCCAACAGGGGGCTGGGGGACGGCTACACCTTC
TRBV4-3	TRBJ1-1	.	TRBD1	CASSLGQGNTEAFF	TGCGCCAGCAGCCTTGGACAGGGGAACACTGAAGCTTTCTTT